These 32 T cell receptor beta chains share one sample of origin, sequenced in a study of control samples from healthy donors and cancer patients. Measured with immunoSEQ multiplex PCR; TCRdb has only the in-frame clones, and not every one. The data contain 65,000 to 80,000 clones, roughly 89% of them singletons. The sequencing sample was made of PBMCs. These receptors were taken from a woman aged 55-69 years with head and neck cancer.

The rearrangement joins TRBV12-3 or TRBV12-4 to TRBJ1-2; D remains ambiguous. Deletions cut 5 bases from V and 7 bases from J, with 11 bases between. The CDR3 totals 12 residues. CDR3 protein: CASSPSISGYTF. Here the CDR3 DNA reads TGTGCCAGCAGTCCCTCAATAAGTGGCTACACCTTC.

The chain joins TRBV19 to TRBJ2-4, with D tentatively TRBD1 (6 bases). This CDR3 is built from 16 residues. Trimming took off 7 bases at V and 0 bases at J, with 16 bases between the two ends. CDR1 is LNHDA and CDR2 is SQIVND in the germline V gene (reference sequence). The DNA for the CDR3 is TGTGCCAGTACCCCCCGACAGGTGTTAGCCAAAAACATTCAGTACTTC. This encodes CASTPRQVLAKNIQYF.

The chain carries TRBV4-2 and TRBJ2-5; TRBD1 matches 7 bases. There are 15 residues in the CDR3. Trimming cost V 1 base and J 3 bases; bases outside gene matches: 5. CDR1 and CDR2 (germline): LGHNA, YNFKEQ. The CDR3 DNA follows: TGTGCCAGCAGCCAAGTACTAGGGGGCAAAGAGACCCAGTACTTC. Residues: CASSQVLGGKETQYF.

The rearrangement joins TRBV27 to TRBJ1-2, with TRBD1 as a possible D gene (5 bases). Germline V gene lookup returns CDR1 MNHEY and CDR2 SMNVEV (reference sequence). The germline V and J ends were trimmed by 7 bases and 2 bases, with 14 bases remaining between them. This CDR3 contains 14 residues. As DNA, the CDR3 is TGTGCCAGCAAGGAGAGGGGCCGGAACTATGGCTACACCTTC. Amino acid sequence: CASKERGRNYGYTF.

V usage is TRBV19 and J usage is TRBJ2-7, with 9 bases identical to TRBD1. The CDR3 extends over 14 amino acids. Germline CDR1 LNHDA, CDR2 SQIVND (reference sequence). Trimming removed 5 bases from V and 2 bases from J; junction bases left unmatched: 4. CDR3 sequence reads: CASSVRQGAYEQYF. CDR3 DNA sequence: TGTGCCAGTAGTGTCCGACAGGGGGCCTACGAGCAGTACTTC.

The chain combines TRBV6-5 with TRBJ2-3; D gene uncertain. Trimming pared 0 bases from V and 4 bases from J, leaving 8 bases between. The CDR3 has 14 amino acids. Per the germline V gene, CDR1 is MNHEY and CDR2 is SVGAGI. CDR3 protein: CASSYSIGPDTQYF. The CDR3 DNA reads TGTGCCAGCAGTTACTCGATAGGTCCAGATACGCAGTATTTT.

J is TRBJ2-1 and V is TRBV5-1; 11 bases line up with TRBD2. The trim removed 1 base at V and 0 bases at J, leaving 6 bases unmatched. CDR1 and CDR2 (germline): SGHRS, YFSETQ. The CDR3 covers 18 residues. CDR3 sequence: CASSLTSGSRSSYNEQFF. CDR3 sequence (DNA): TGCGCCAGCAGCTTGACTAGCGGGAGCCGATCCTCCTACAATGAGCAGTTCTTC.

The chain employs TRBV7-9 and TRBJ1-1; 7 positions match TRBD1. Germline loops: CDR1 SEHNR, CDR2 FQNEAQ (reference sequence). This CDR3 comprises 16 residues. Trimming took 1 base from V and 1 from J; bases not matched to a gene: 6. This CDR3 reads CASSLGYGTANTEAFF. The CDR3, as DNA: TGTGCCAGCAGCTTAGGATATGGGACAGCGAACACTGAAGCTTTCTTT.

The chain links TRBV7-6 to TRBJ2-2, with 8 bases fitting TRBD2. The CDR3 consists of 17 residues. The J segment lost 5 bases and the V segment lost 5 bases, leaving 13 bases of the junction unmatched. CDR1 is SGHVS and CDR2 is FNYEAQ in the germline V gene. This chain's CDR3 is CASSRSSSGSLTGELFF. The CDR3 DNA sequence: TGTGCCAGCAGCCGATCATCTAGCGGGTCACTAACCGGGGAGCTGTTTTTT. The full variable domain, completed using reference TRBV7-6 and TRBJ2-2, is GAGVSQSPRYKVTKRGQDVALRCDPISGHVSLYWYRQALGQGPEFLTYFNYEAQQDKSGLPNDRFSAERPEGSISTLTIQRTEQRDSAMYRCASSRSSSGSLTGELFFGEGSRLTVL.

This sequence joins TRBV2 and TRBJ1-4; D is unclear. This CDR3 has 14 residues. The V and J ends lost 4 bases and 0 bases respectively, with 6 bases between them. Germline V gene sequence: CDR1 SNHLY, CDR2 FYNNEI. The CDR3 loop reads CASSVWATNEKLFF. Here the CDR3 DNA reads TGTGCCAGCAGTGTTTGGGCAACTAATGAAAAACTGTTTTTT.

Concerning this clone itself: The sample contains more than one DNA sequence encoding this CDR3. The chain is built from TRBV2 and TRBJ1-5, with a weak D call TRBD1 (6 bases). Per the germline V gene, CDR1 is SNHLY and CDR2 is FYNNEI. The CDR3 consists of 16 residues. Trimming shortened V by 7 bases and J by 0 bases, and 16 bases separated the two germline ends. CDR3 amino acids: CASNKRGGGSNQPQHF. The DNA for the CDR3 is TGTGCCAGCAACAAAAGGGGGGGAGGTAGCAATCAGCCCCAGCATTTT.

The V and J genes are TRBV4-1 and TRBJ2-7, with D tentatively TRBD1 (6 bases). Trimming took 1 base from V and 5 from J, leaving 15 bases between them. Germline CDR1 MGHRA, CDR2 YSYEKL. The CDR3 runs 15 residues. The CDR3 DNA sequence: TGCGCCAGCAGCCAAGTGTTCAGGGGCGACGACGAGCAGTACTTC. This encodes CASSQVFRGDDEQYF.

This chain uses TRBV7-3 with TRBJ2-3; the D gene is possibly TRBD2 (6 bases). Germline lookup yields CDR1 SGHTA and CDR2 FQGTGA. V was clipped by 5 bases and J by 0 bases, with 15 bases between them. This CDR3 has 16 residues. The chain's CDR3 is CASSPASGLSTDTQYF. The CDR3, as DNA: TGTGCCAGCAGCCCCGCCAGCGGGCTCAGCACAGATACGCAGTATTTT. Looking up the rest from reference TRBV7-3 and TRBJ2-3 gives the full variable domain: GAGVSQTPSNKVTEKGKYVELRCDPISGHTALYWYRQSLGQGPEFLIYFQGTGAADDSGLPNDRFFAVRPEGSVSTLKIQRTERGDSAVYLCASSPASGLSTDTQYFGPGTRLTVL.

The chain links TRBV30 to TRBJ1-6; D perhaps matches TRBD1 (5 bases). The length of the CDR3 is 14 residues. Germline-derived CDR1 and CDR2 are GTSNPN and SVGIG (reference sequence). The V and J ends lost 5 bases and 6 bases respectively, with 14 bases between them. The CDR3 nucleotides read TGTGCCTGGGGGGCAGGGAAGGGTAATTCACCCCTCCACTTT. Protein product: CAWGAGKGNSPLHF.

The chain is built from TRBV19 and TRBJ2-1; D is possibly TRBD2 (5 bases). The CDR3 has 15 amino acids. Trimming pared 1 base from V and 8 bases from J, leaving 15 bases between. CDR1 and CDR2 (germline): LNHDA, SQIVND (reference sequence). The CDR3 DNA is TGTGCCAGTAGTATAGCCCCGGGGTCTATCGATGAGCAGTTCTTC. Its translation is CASSIAPGSIDEQFF. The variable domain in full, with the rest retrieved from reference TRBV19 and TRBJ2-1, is DGGITQSPKYLFRKEGQNVTLSCEQNLNHDAMYWYRQDPGQGLRLIYYSQIVNDFQKGDIAEGYSVSREKKESFPLTVTSAQKNPTAFYLCASSIAPGSIDEQFFGPGTRLTVL.

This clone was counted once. In DNA, the CDR3 is TGTGCCAGCAGGAAAACCGGGACACCGTACGAGCAGTACTTC. Translation gives CASRKTGTPYEQYF. This chain connects TRBV7-9 to TRBJ2-7; maybe TRBD1 (6 bases). The CDR3 consists of 14 residues. Germline lookup yields CDR1 SEHNR and CDR2 FQNEAQ (reference sequence). V shed 6 bases and J shed 4 bases, with 16 bases lying between them.

The CDR3 nucleotides read TGTGCCAGCAGAACGCAGGGTGCCGGGGAGCTGTTTTTT. Its protein product is CASRTQGAGELFF. This sequence joins TRBV2 and TRBJ2-2, with a tentative D call TRBD1 (5 bases). The CDR3 length is 13 residues. CDR1 and CDR2 (germline): SNHLY, FYNNEI. V lost 6 bases, J lost 6 bases, and 11 bases lay in between.

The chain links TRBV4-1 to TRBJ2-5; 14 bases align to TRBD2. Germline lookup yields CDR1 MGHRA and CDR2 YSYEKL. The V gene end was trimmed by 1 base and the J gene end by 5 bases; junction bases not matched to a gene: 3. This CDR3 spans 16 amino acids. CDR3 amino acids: CASSQVGLAGGETQYF. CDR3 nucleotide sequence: TGCGCCAGCAGCCAAGTAGGACTAGCGGGAGGTGAGACCCAGTACTTC.

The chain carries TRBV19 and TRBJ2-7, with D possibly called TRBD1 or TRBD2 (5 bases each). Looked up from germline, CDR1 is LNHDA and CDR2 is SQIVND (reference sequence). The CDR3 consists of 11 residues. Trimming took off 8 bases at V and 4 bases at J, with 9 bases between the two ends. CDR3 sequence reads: CASREGYEQYF. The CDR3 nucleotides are TGTGCCAGTCGCGAGGGGTACGAGCAGTACTTC.

CDR3 nucleotide sequence: TGTGCCAGCAGCTTGGACTATTCCACAGATACGCAGTATTTT. Its translation is CASSLDYSTDTQYF. This rearrangement joins TRBV5-4 to TRBJ2-3; D unclear. The CDR3 totals 14 residues. V was trimmed by 0 bases and J by 2 bases, leaving 7 bases between them. The germline V gene has CDR1 SGHNT and CDR2 YYREEE (reference sequence).

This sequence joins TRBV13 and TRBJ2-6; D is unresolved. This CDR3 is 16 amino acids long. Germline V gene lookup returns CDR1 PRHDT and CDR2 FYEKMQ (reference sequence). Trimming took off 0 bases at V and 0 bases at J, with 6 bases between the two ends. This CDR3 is CASSLGSVSGANVLTF. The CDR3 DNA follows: TGTGCCAGCAGCTTAGGGTCCGTCTCTGGGGCCAACGTCCTGACTTTC.

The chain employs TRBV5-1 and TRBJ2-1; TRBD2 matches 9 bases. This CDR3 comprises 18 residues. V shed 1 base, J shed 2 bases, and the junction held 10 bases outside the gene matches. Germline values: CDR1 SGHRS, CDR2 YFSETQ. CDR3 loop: CASSLHRLAGVTYNEQFF. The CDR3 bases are TGCGCCAGCAGCTTGCACCGATTAGCGGGAGTAACCTACAATGAGCAGTTCTTC. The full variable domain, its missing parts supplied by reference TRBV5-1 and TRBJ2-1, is KAGVTQTPRYLIKTRGQQVTLSCSPISGHRSVSWYQQTPGQGLQFLFEYFSETQRNKGNFPGRFSGRQFSNSRSEMNVSTLELGDSALYLCASSLHRLAGVTYNEQFFGPGTRLTVL.

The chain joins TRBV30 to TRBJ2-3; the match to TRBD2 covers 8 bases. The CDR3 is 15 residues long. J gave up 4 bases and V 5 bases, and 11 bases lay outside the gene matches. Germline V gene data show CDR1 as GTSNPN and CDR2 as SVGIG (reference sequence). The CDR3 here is CAWDPAGDVADTQYF. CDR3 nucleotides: TGTGCCTGGGACCCAGCGGGAGATGTCGCAGATACGCAGTATTTT. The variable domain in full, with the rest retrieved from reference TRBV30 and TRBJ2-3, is SQTIHQWPATLVQPVGSPLSLECTVEGTSNPNLYWYRQAAGRGLQLLFYSVGIGQISSEVPQNLSASRPQDRQFILSSKKLLLSDSGFYLCAWDPAGDVADTQYFGPGTRLTVL.

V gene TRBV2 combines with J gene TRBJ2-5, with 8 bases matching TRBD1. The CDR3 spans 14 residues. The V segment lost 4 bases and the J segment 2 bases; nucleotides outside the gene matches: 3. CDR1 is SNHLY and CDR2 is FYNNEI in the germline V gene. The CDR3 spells CASSGTGGQETQYF. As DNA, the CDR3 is TGTGCCAGCAGTGGAACAGGGGGTCAAGAGACCCAGTACTTC.

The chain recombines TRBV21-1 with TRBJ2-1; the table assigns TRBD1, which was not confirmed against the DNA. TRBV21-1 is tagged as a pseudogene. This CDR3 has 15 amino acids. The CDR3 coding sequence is TGTGCCAGCACCTCTGGACAGGGGACCTACAATGAGCAGTTCTTC. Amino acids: CASTSGQGTYNEQFF.

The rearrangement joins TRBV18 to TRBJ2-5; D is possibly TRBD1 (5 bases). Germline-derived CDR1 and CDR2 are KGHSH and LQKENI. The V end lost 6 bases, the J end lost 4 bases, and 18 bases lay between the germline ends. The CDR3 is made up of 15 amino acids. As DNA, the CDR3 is TGTGCCAGCTCCCCCCTAGGACAAGACGGAGAGACCCAGTACTTC. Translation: CASSPLGQDGETQYF.

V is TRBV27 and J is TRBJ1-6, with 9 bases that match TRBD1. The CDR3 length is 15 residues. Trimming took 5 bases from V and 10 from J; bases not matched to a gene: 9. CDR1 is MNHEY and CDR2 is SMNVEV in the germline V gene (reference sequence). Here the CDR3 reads CASSPAGTGRSPLHF. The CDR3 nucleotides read TGTGCCAGCAGTCCCGCCGGGACAGGGCGGTCACCCCTCCACTTT.

The CDR3 coding sequence is TGTGCCAGCAGCTTAGTATCTGGTTACGAGCAGTACTTC. Protein sequence: CASSLVSGYEQYF. This chain joins TRBV7-2 and TRBJ2-7; no clear D. This CDR3 contains 13 residues. V lost 1 base, J lost 4 bases, and 8 bases lay in between. Germline lookup yields CDR1 SGHTA and CDR2 FQGNSA. Based on the CDR3 plus reference TRBV7-2 and TRBJ2-7, the full variable domain is GAGVSQSPSNKVTEKGKDVELRCDPISGHTALYWYRQSLGQGLEFLIYFQGNSAPDKSGLPSDRFSAERTGGSVSTLTIQRTQQEDSAVYLCASSLVSGYEQYFGPGTRLTVT.

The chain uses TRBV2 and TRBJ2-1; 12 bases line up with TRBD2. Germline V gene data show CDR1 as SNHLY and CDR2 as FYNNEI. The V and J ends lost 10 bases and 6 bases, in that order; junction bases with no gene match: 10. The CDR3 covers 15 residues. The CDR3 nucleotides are TGTGCCACCACGACTAGCGGGAGTTCAGGCAATGAGCAGTTCTTC. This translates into CATTTSGSSGNEQFF.

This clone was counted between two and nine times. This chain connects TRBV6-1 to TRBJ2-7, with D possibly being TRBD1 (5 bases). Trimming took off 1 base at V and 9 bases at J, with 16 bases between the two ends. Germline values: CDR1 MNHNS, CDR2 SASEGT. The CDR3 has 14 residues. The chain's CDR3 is CASSEGWGALGQYF. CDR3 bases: TGTGCCAGCAGTGAAGGGTGGGGCGCCCTGGGGCAGTACTTC.

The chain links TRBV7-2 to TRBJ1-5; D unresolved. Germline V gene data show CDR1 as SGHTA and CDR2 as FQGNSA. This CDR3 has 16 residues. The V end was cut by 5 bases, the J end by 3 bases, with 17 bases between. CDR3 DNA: TGTGCCAGCAGCAGCTCCCTTGGGCAGGACAATCAGCCCCAGCATTTT. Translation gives CASSSSLGQDNQPQHF.

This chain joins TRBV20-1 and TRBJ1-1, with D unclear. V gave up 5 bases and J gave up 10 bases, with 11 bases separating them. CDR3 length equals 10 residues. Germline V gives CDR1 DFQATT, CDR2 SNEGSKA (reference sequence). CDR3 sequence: CSAVREAAFF. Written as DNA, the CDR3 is TGCAGTGCTGTCAGAGAAGCAGCTTTCTTT.